This TCR beta chain was captured by sequencing in a study of PD-L1 blockade in urothelial cancer. Study information: Blood yielded a median of about 150,000 T cells per sample.

The length of the CDR3 is 15 residues. V lost 1 base and J 7 bases, leaving 13 bases between the germline ends. The germline V gene has CDR1 SGHDN and CDR2 FVKESK. The method was immunoSEQ multiplex PCR; TCRdb's version includes in-frame clones alone and lacks a portion of them. The sample gives about 81,000 clones, more than 70% of which show up once; 0.97% is in the top ten. Regarding time point: pretreatment peripheral blood. The TCR originated in a woman aged 80 or over with urothelial cancer. The rearrangement joins TRBV14 to TRBJ2-2; D not resolved. Source: PBMCs, taken around atezolizumab (anti-PD-L1) treatment. CDR3 protein: CASSQASPQIGELFF. The DNA for the CDR3 is TGTGCCAGCAGCCAAGCCTCGCCACAAATCGGGGAGCTGTTTTTT.